A single sample gave rise to the 21 T cell receptor beta chains below, sequenced in a study of CD8 T cells in Susac syndrome. Random-hexamer reverse transcription was applied to roughly 0.5 to 1 ug RNA. Using its own MiXCR run on the immunoSEQ multiplex PCR reads, TCRdb lists one record per CDR3 protein. The repertoire has 200,000 to 250,000 distinct CDR3 sequences, around 93% of them found once; the top ten carry 0.15% to 0.2%. Sequences were obtained from CD4+ T cells from PBMCs. The receptors originated from a human donor with Susac syndrome.

The rearrangement uses TRBV5-1 and TRBJ1-1; D may be TRBD1 (5 bases). The germline V and J ends were trimmed by 6 bases and 4 bases, with 16 bases remaining between them. CDR1 SGHRS and CDR2 YFSETQ come from the germline V gene. This CDR3 spans 14 amino acids. The chain's CDR3 is CASTPSAGTTEAFF. The CDR3 bases are TGCGCCAGCACCCCCTCCGCAGGGACCACTGAAGCTTTCTTT.

This clonotype showed up just once. V and J are TRBV6-6 and TRBJ1-2; D is ambiguous. Germline lookup yields CDR1 MNHNY and CDR2 SVGAGI (reference sequence). The V end lost 4 bases, the J end lost 3 bases, and 6 bases lay between the germline ends. CDR3 length: 12 residues. Here the CDR3 reads CASSSPDYGYTF. The CDR3 region has the DNA TGTGCCAGCAGTTCCCCTGACTATGGCTACACCTTC.

The chain has TRBV12-3 or TRBV12-4 and TRBJ1-2; no clear D gene. This CDR3 contains 12 residues. Trimming pared 3 bases from V and 2 bases from J, leaving 4 bases between. Written as DNA, the CDR3 is TGTGCCAGCAGTTTGGACAACTATGGCTACACCTTC. Amino acids: CASSLDNYGYTF.

V gene TRBV9 combines with J gene TRBJ2-3; 7 nucleotides agree with TRBD1. Trimming at V came to 4 bases and at J to 3 bases, leaving 8 bases not matched to a gene. The CDR3 has 15 amino acids. Germline loops: CDR1 SGDLS, CDR2 YYNGEE. The CDR3 sequence: CASSPISGGTDTQYF. The DNA for the CDR3 is TGTGCCAGCAGCCCGATCTCAGGGGGAACAGATACGCAGTATTTT.

The chain recombines TRBV10-2 with TRBJ2-7, with 7 bases that match TRBD1. The CDR3 extends over 13 amino acids. With 8 bases clipped from V and 0 bases from J, the junction kept 4 bases outside the gene matches. The germline V gene has CDR1 WSHSY and CDR2 SAAADI. The CDR3 nucleotides read TGCGCCAGCGAGACAGGGTACTCCTACGAGCAGTACTTC. This sequence encodes CASETGYSYEQYF.

The chain's CDR3 is CSARLTSGDIYEQYF. The CDR3 DNA reads as TGCAGTGCTAGACTGACTAGCGGGGATATCTACGAGCAGTACTTC. This rearrangement joins TRBV20-1 to TRBJ2-7; 11 positions match TRBD2. Germline-derived CDR1 and CDR2 are DFQATT and SNEGSKA (reference sequence). CDR3 length: 15 amino acids. V shed 2 bases and J 3 bases; nucleotides not matched to a gene: 6.

The rearrangement joins TRBV9 to TRBJ2-3, with D perhaps matching TRBD1 (5 bases). The V end was cut by 0 bases, the J end by 0 bases, with 8 bases between. This CDR3 is built from 15 residues. Germline values: CDR1 SGDLS, CDR2 YYNGEE. CDR3 in amino acids: CASSVGQLSTDTQYF. The DNA for the CDR3 is TGTGCCAGCAGCGTAGGACAGCTTAGCACAGATACGCAGTATTTT.

The chain employs TRBV20-1 and TRBJ2-7; tentative D call: TRBD2 (6 bases). Looked up from germline, CDR1 is DFQATT and CDR2 is SNEGSKA (reference sequence). V dropped 3 bases and J dropped 4 bases, with 16 bases sitting between them. This CDR3 is 14 amino acids long. The chain's CDR3 is CSASPPGEFYEQYF. DNA for the CDR3: TGCAGTGCTAGTCCACCGGGGGAATTTTACGAGCAGTACTTC.

This chain links TRBV7-8 with TRBJ1-1, with 7 positions matching TRBD1. Trimming removed 5 bases from V and 1 base from J; junction bases left unmatched: 16. Germline lookup yields CDR1 SGHVS and CDR2 FQNEAQ. The CDR3 consists of 18 residues. The DNA for the CDR3 is TGTGCCAGCAGCATTAGACAGGGACCAGCCCTAACGAACACTGAAGCTTTCTTT. Translation: CASSIRQGPALTNTEAFF.

The CDR3 DNA is TGTGCAACAGTTTCCGGCCCGGGACTCACTGAAGCTTTCTTT. As protein: CATVSGPGLTEAFF. The V gene is TRBV28, the J gene TRBJ1-1, with a weak D call TRBD1 (5 bases). Germline loops: CDR1 MDHEN, CDR2 SYDVKM. The CDR3 sequence is 14 residues long.

The chain is built from TRBV20-1 and TRBJ1-4; TRBD1 matches 7 bases. The CDR3 loop spans 14 amino acids. The germline V gene encodes CDR1 DFQATT and CDR2 SNEGSKA (reference sequence). Losses at the gene ends were 1 base for V and 5 bases for J; bases not matched to a gene: 4. In nucleotides, the CDR3 is TGCAGTGCTAGAGGTGGGACAGCCAATGAAAAACTGTTTTTT. It yields the protein CSARGGTANEKLFF.

The chain links TRBV5-8 to TRBJ2-2, with 10 nucleotides matching TRBD2. The CDR3 runs to 16 residues. The ends lost 1 base at V and 4 bases at J; junction bases unmatched: 4. Germline assignment: CDR1 SGHTS and CDR2 YDEGEE. The CDR3 reads CASSLRLAGATGELFF. In nucleotides, the CDR3 is TGTGCCAGCAGCTTGCGTCTAGCGGGGGCCACCGGGGAGCTGTTTTTT.

The chain uses TRBV28 and TRBJ1-2; D not resolved. The CDR3 totals 14 residues. The ends were cut back, 4 bases at V and 3 bases at J, with 12 bases in the middle. Germline assignment: CDR1 MDHEN and CDR2 SYDVKM. The CDR3 nucleotides read TGTGCCAGCAGTTCCCCGGAGCGATACTATGGCTACACCTTC. This translates into CASSSPERYYGYTF.

The genes are TRBV6-4 and TRBJ1-6; 8 bases match TRBD1. Trimming removed 4 bases from V and 8 bases from J; junction bases left unmatched: 4. Germline CDR1 reads MRHNA; CDR2 reads SNTAGT. This CDR3 is built from 14 residues. The CDR3 region is CASSADRGDSPLHF. In nucleotides, the CDR3 is TGTGCCAGCAGTGCCGACAGGGGAGATTCACCCCTCCACTTT.

V is TRBV3-1 and J is TRBJ2-6, with no clear D. Germline assignment: CDR1 LGHDT and CDR2 YNNKEL (reference sequence). The CDR3 runs to 16 residues. The V end was cut by 4 bases, the J end by 2 bases, with 12 bases between. The CDR3 reads CASSPKPRTGANVLTF. CDR3 bases: TGTGCCAGCAGCCCCAAGCCTAGAACTGGGGCCAACGTCCTGACTTTC.

The J gene is TRBJ1-4, the V gene TRBV28; 7 bases agree with TRBD1. V shed 3 bases, J shed 14 bases, and the junction held 6 bases outside the gene matches. Germline V gene lookup returns CDR1 MDHEN and CDR2 SYDVKM. CDR3 length: 12 residues. This chain's CDR3 is CASSFPGGKLFF. The CDR3 bases are TGTGCCAGCAGTTTCCCAGGGGGGAAGCTGTTTTTT.

The chain couples TRBV6-5 to TRBJ1-2; tentatively, D is TRBD1 (5 bases). The germline gives CDR1 MNHEY, CDR2 SVGAGI. Trimming removed 2 bases at V and 5 bases at J, with 12 bases between. The CDR3 totals 14 residues. The CDR3 DNA reads as TGTGCCAGCAGTTACGAAGGACAACCTTATGGCTACACCTTC. Its protein is CASSYEGQPYGYTF.

The rearrangement links TRBV9 to TRBJ1-6, with a possible D match to TRBD1 (5 bases). CDR1 SGDLS and CDR2 YYNGEE come from the germline V gene. The CDR3 has 14 amino acids. Trimming shortened V by 0 bases and J by 10 bases, and 11 bases separated the two germline ends. The CDR3 here is CASSVEIGESPLHF. The CDR3 DNA reads TGTGCCAGCAGCGTAGAGATAGGGGAGTCACCCCTCCACTTT.

The chain links TRBV25-1 to TRBJ1-2, with TRBD1 identical over 9 bases. From germline, CDR1 is MGHDK and CDR2 SYGVNS. The CDR3 totals 16 residues. V shed 1 base, J shed 8 bases, and the junction held 11 bases outside the gene matches. The CDR3 nucleotides read TGTGCCAGCAGTGAATCCCTTTTACAGGGGGCGGAGGGCTACACCTTC. Translated: CASSESLLQGAEGYTF.

The rearrangement joins TRBV25-1 to TRBJ1-1; D unresolved. CDR3 length: 12 amino acids. CDR1 MGHDK and CDR2 SYGVNS come from the germline V gene. Trimming cost V 8 bases and J 0 bases, with 7 bases left between them. In DNA, the CDR3 is TGTGCCAGCTCCGATTTGAACACTGAAGCTTTCTTT. Protein sequence: CASSDLNTEAFF.

The chain is built from TRBV6-5 and TRBJ1-1; 7 nucleotides line up with TRBD1. The CDR3 covers 17 residues. V lost 2 bases to trimming and J lost 6 bases; unmatched junction nucleotides: 15. The germline CDR1 and CDR2 sequences are MNHEY and SVGAGI. CDR3 region: CASSYNPSGTAGAEAFF. CDR3 coding DNA: TGTGCCAGCAGTTACAATCCCTCCGGGACAGCGGGCGCTGAAGCTTTCTTT.